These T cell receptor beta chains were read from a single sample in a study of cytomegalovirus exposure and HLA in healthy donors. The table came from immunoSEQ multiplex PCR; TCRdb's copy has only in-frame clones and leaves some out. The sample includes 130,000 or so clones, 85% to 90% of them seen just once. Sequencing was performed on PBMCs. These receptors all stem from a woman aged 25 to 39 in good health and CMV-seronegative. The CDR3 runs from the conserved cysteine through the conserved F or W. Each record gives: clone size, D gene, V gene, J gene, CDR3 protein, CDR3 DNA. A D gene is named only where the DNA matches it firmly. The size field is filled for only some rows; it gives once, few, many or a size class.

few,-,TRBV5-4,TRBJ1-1,CASSSGGGRNTEAFF,TGTGCCAGCAGCTCGGGCGGGGGCAGGAACACTGAAGCTTTCTTT
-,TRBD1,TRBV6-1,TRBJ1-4,CASSGQGFTNEKLFF,TGTGCCAGCAGTGGACAGGGGTTCACTAATGAAAAACTGTTTTTT
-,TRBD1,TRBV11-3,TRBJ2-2,CASILTGQGVTGELFF,TGTGCCAGCATCCTCACGGGACAGGGTGTCACCGGGGAGCTGTTTTTT
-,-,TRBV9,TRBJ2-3,CASSVASTSTDTQYF,TGTGCCAGCAGCGTAGCTTCGACTAGCACAGATACGCAGTATTTT
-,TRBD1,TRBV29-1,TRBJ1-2,CSVDPWGTGIYGYTF,TGCAGCGTTGACCCCTGGGGGACAGGGATCTATGGCTACACCTTC
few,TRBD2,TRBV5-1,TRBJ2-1,CASSSPTSGSYNEQFF,TGCGCCAGCAGCTCCCCGACTAGCGGATCCTACAATGAGCAGTTCTTC
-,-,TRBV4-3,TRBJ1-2,CASSQDRRRINYGYTF,TGCGCCAGCAGCCAAGATCGTAGGAGGATTAACTATGGCTACACCTTC
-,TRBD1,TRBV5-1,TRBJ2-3,CASSPGTGGFTDTQYF,TGCGCCAGCAGCCCGGGGACAGGGGGCTTTACAGATACGCAGTATTTT
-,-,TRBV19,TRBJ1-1,CASRTPGHLDTEAFF,TGTGCCAGTAGGACCCCGGGACACCTGGACACTGAAGCTTTCTTT
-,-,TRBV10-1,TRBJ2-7,CASRRGGQGPLEQYF,TGCGCCAGCAGACGGGGGGGACAGGGTCCGCTCGAGCAGTACTTC